This T cell receptor beta chain was identified in a study of blood T cells in healthy people across ages. Study results and caveats: Versus aged donors, long-lived donors had higher diversity and more naive CD4+ cells.

Of note for this clonotype: Its antigen is undetermined.

Through a sample-barcoded 5' primer and a J-beta primer mix, a second PCR was run for roughly 7 to 12 cycles. Sequencing recovered at least 2.5 million CDR3-containing paired-end reads from each sample. TCRdb re-called the 5' RACE reads with MiXCR, one entry per CDR3 protein. Of roughly 1.5 million distinct CDR3 sequences listed, approximately 43% are singletons. Total RNA, at least 5.5 micrograms per sample, came from PBMCs. The CDR3 covers 15 residues. V gave up 6 bases and J gave up 0 bases; unmatched junction bases: 7. This sequence joins TRBV12-3 or TRBV12-4 and TRBJ2-7; 8 bases are a match to TRBD1. The clonotype originates from a woman aged 18-29 years in good health. Sequencing was done on a sample of blood. The CDR3 region is CASRISTGDSYEQYF. The CDR3 nucleotides are TGTGCCAGCAGGATTTCGACAGGGGACTCCTACGAGCAGTACTTC.